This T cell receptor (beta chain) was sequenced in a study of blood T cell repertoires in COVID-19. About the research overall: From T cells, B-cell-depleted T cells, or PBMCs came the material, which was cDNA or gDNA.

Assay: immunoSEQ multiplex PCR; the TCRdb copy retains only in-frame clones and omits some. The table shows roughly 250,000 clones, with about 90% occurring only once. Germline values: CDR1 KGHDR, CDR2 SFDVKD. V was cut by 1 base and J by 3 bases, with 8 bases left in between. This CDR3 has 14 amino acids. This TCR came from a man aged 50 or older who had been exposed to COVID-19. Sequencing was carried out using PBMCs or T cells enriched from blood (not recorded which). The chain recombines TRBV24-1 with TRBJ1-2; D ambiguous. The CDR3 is CATSDFWRDYGYTF. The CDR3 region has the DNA TGTGCCACCAGTGATTTTTGGAGGGACTATGGCTACACCTTC.